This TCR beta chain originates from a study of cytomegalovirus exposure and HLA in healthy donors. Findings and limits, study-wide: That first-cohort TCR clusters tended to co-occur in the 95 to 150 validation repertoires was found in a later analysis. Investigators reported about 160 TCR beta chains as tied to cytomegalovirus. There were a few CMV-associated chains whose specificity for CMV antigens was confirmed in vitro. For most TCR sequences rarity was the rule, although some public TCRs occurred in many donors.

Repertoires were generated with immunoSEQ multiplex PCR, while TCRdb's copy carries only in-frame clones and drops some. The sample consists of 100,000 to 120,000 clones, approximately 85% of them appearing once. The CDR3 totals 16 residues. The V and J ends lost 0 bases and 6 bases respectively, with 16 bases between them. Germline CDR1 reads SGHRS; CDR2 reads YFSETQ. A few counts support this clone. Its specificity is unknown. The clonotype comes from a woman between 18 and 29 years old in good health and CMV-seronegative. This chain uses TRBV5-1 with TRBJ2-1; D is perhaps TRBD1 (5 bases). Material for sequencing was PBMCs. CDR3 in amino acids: CASSLAATAPSNEQFF. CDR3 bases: TGCGCCAGCAGCTTGGCCGCGACAGCCCCTAGCAATGAGCAGTTCTTC.